This TCR beta chain comes out of a study of blood T cell repertoires in COVID-19. Turning to the study itself: Some COVID-19 samples were acute and others convalescent; all came from the United States, Italy and Spain. T cells, B-cell-depleted T cells, or PBMCs provided the cDNA or gDNA that served as material.

V lost 6 bases to trimming and J lost 4 bases, with 18 bases between them. Germline lookup yields CDR1 SNHLY and CDR2 FYNNEI. This CDR3 comprises 15 residues. Study processing details: Cell counts per sample came from amplifying reference gene primers. The data were produced by immunoSEQ multiplex PCR, yet TCRdb's version contains in-frame clones alone and is incomplete. V and J calls and clone size are copied from that table; D and trimming were computed from the DNA. The table has tens of thousands of clones, approximately 80% seen once. This clone was recorded only once. The receptor comes from a man aged 70-80 years with active COVID-19. Sequencing was performed on peripheral blood. This rearrangement joins TRBV2 to TRBJ2-5; no clear D gene. The CDR3 loop is CASSRTAIELETQYF. The CDR3 DNA reads as TGTGCCAGCAGCCGCACCGCTATAGAATTAGAGACCCAGTACTTC.